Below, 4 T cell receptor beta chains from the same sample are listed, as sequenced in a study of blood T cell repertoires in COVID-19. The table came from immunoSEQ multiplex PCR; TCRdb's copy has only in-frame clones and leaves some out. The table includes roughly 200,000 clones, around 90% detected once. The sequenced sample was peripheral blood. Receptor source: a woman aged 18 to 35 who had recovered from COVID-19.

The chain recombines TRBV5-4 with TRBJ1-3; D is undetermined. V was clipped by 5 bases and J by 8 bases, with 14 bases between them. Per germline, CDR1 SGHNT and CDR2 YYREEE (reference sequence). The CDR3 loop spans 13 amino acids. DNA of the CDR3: TGTGCCAGCAGGGCACGAGGACTGGACACCATATATTTT. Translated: CASRARGLDTIYF.

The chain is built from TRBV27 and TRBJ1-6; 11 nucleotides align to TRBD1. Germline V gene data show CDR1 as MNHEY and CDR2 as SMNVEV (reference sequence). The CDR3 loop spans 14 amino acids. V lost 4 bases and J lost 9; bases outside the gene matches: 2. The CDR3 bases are TGTGCCAGCAGTTGGACAGGGGGCGTTTCACCCCTCCACTTT. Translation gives CASSWTGGVSPLHF.

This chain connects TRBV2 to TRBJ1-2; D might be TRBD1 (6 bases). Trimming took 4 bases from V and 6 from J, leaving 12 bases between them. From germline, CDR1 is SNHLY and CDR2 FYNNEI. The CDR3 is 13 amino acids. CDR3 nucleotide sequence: TGTGCCAGCAGTGGCCGGGGGGCGGATGGCTACACCTTC. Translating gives CASSGRGADGYTF.

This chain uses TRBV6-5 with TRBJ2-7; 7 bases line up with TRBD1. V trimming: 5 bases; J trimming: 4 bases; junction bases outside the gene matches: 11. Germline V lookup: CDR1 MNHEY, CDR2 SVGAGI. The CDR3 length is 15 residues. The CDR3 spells CASSPTGLQGYEQYF. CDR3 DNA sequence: TGTGCCAGCAGTCCAACTGGTCTACAGGGGTACGAGCAGTACTTC.